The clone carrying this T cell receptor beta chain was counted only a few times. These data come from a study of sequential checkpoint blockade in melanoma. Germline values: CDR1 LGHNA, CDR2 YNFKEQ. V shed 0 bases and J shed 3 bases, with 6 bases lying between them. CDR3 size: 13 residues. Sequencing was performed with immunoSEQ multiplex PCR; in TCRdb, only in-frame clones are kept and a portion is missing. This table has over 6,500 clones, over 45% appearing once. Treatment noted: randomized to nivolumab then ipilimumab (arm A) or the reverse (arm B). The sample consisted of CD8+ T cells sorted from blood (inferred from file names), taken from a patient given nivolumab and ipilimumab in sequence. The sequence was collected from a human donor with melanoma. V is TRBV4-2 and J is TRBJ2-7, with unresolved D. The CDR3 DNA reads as TGTGCCAGCAGCCAAGAAGAGGTCTACGAGCAGTACTTC. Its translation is CASSQEEVYEQYF.